Listed below are T cell receptor beta chains from one sample, sequenced in a study of shared clonotypes between healthy human individuals. Using immunoSEQ multiplex PCR, the repertoire was profiled, and TCRdb retains in-frame clones only, with some absent. The table lists roughly 700,000 clones, under 80% of them singletons. The source material was memory CD4+ T cells sorted from blood. The receptors were gathered from a woman in her twenties or thirties in good health. Both conserved end residues are part of each CDR3. D genes are given only for firm matches. Size is stated for part of the rows, as once, few or many counts, or as a class when the clone is expanded.

NA	NA	TRBV7-3	TRBJ2-3	TGTGCCAGCAGCCCAGCGGGTAGCGGCACAGATACGCAGTATTTT	CASSPAGSGTDTQYF
NA	NA	TRBV28	TRBJ1-1	TGTGCCAGCACCCCCCTAGTGAACACTGAAGCTTTCTTT	CASTPLVNTEAFF
NA	NA	TRBV6-1	TRBJ1-3	TGTGCCAGCAGGCCCCGTGGAAACACCATATATTTT	CASRPRGNTIYF
NA	NA	TRBV6-1	TRBJ2-1	TGTGCCAGCAGTCAGACTAGTCGGGAGCAGTTCTTC	CASSQTSREQFF
TRBD2	NA	TRBV7-9	TRBJ2-3	TGTGCCAGCAGCCTCTGGACTAGCGGGAGCCCAGATACGCAGTATTTT	CASSLWTSGSPDTQYF
TRBD2	NA	TRBV4-2	TRBJ2-5	TGTGCCAGCAGCCAAGATGCTGGACTAGCGGGAGGACGGGCAGAGACCCAGTACTTC	CASSQDAGLAGGRAETQYF
TRBD1	NA	TRBV4-1	TRBJ1-1	TGCGCCAGCAGGCCCGGAGGGGGCGATCGGAACACTGAAGCTTTCTTT	CASRPGGGDRNTEAFF
NA	NA	TRBV5-1	TRBJ2-2	TGCGCCAGCAGCTCCGGGGATCGGGACACCGGGGAGCTGTTTTTT	CASSSGDRDTGELFF
NA	NA	TRBV28	TRBJ1-5	TGTGCCAGCAGTTACGGTTCAGGGTTAAGTCAGCCCCAGCATTTT	CASSYGSGLSQPQHF
NA	NA	TRBV5-8	TRBJ2-5	TGTGCCAGCAGTTCAACGGGACGGCTAGCACTAGAGACCCAGTACTTC	CASSSTGRLALETQYF
NA	once	TRBV5-8	TRBJ2-3	TGTGCCAAAGCATTCCCCCCAGGGGAGGCAGATACGCAGTATTTT	CAKAFPPGEADTQYF
TRBD2	NA	TRBV18	TRBJ2-5	TGTGCCAGCTCACGAGCTAGCGGAGTGGGTCAAGAGACCCAGTACTTC	CASSRASGVGQETQYF
TRBD2	NA	TRBV15	TRBJ2-2	TGTGCCACCACCCAGCGCGTGACTAGCGTATCTAGGGGGGAGCTGTTTTTT	CATTQRVTSVSRGELFF
NA	NA	TRBV5-6	TRBJ2-3	TGTGCCAGCAGCTTGGGTGGAAGCACAGATACGCAGTATTTT	CASSLGGSTDTQYF
TRBD2	NA	TRBV6-6	TRBJ2-3	TGTGCCAGCGGGAGGGTTGAATTGGATACGCAGTATTTT	CASGRVELDTQYF
NA	NA	TRBV10-2	TRBJ2-1	TGCGCCAGCAGTCCGGGGAACTACAATGAGCAGTTCTTC	CASSPGNYNEQFF
NA	NA	TRBV4-1	TRBJ2-3	TGCGCCAGCAGTCGTACCTGGGTTAACACAGATACGCAGTATTTT	CASSRTWVNTDTQYF
TRBD2	NA	TRBV4-1	TRBJ2-5	TGCGCCAGCAGCCAAGAGTTAAGCGGGAGGCAGACCCAGTACTTC	CASSQELSGRQTQYF
NA	once	TRBV9	TRBJ2-5	TGTGCCAGCAGCACTGGCGACAGTAACCAAGAGACCCAGTACTTC	CASSTGDSNQETQYF
NA	few	TRBV28	TRBJ2-4	TGTGCCAGCAGATGGGAAAACATTCAGTACTTC	CASRWENIQYF
NA	NA	TRBV10-3	TRBJ2-5	TGTGCCATCAGGGAGGACAGAGAACAAGAGACCCAGTACTTC	CAIREDREQETQYF
NA	NA	TRBV30	TRBJ1-1	TGTGCCTGGAGTACCGAGAACACTGAAGCTTTCTTT	CAWSTENTEAFF